This TCR beta chain was recovered during a study of blood T cell repertoires in COVID-19. About the study: Whether acute or convalescent, the COVID-19 samples came from the United States, Italy and Spain. T cells, B-cell-depleted T cells, or PBMCs supplied cDNA or gDNA.

From germline, CDR1 is LNHDA and CDR2 SQIVND (reference sequence). The V end was cut by 1 base, the J end by 12 bases, with 16 bases between. The CDR3 runs to 14 residues. Authors' analysis steps: Reference gene primer amplification in the assay estimated nucleated cell counts. Sequencing used immunoSEQ multiplex PCR; TCRdb keeps in-frame clones, though not all of them. V and J calls and clone size follow that table, whereas D and trimming were derived from the DNA. The sample records some 150,000 clones, 82% being singletons. The chain links TRBV19 to TRBJ1-5; D is possibly TRBD1 (5 bases). The sample consisted of peripheral blood. The origin of this receptor is a woman aged 70-85 years with acute or convalescent COVID-19. The CDR3 region is CASSIGVEGVRQHF. The CDR3 nucleotides read TGTGCCAGTAGTATAGGTGTGGAAGGGGTTCGCCAGCATTTT.